This T cell receptor beta chain was identified in a study of T cells in localized non-small cell lung cancer. The study's findings and limits: Uninvolved adjacent lung had more T cell clonality than any other tissue, topping tumor. Those with higher blood T cell density had longer overall survival. A median 57 of the top 100 tumor clones appeared in adjacent lung.

Details on this clone: Antigen unknown.

Trimming stripped 4 bases from V and 7 bases from J, with 18 bases between. The CDR3 runs to 15 residues. In germline, CDR1 is SGDLS, CDR2 YYNGEE. The method was immunoSEQ multiplex PCR; TCRdb's version includes in-frame clones alone and lacks a portion of them. Among about 64,000 clones listed, 81% were seen once. The TCR comes from a man aged 40 to 70 with stage II lung adenocarcinoma. Material: PBMCs, obtained before any cancer treatment. This chain uses TRBV9 with TRBJ2-1; a possible D gene is TRBD2 (5 bases). The CDR3 spells CASSTRGEGWNEQFF. The CDR3 nucleotides are TGTGCCAGCAGCACCCGGGGAGAAGGATGGAATGAGCAGTTCTTC.